Listed below are T cell receptor beta chains from one sample, sequenced in a study of T cell responses to AZD1222 COVID-19 vaccine. Sequencing used immunoSEQ multiplex PCR; TCRdb keeps in-frame clones, though not all of them. Here the sample spans about 120,000 clones, 85% to 90% being singletons. The material was peripheral blood, obtained 28 days after the second AZD1222 dose. Every receptor here comes from an adult who received the AZD1222 COVID-19 vaccine. Both conserved end residues are part of each CDR3. D genes are given only for firm matches. Rows may omit the clone size; those that give it use once, few, many or a size class.

d_gene: -; j_gene: TRBJ2-7; v_gene: TRBV2; abundance: -; CDR3nt: TGTGCCAGCAGTGCGTCTGCGCACGGACGGAGCTTCTACGAGCAGTACTTC; CDR3aa: CASSASAHGRSFYEQYF
d_gene: -; j_gene: TRBJ2-7; v_gene: TRBV7-2; abundance: -; CDR3nt: TGTGCCAGCAGCTCCGACTTTTACGAGCAGTACTTC; CDR3aa: CASSSDFYEQYF
d_gene: TRBD1; j_gene: TRBJ1-4; v_gene: TRBV27; abundance: -; CDR3nt: TGTGCCAGCAGTTCCTACAGGGGAGCAATTGAAAAACTGTTTTTT; CDR3aa: CASSSYRGAIEKLFF
d_gene: TRBD1; j_gene: TRBJ1-2; v_gene: TRBV24-1; abundance: -; CDR3nt: TGTGCCACCAGTGGTTACACAGGGGAAATCTATGGCTACACCTTC; CDR3aa: CATSGYTGEIYGYTF
d_gene: -; j_gene: TRBJ2-2; v_gene: TRBV7-9; abundance: -; CDR3nt: TGTGCCAGCAGCTTAGTGTCGGACACCGGGGAGCTGTTTTTT; CDR3aa: CASSLVSDTGELFF
d_gene: -; j_gene: TRBJ2-7; v_gene: TRBV18; abundance: -; CDR3nt: TGTGCCAGCTCACCACCGTTAGGGGGGGAGTCCTACGAGCAGTACTTC; CDR3aa: CASSPPLGGESYEQYF
d_gene: -; j_gene: TRBJ2-7; v_gene: TRBV19; abundance: -; CDR3nt: TGTGCCAGTAGTATTGACAGAAACGAGCAGTACTTC; CDR3aa: CASSIDRNEQYF
d_gene: TRBD1; j_gene: TRBJ1-2; v_gene: TRBV6-1; abundance: -; CDR3nt: TGTGCCAGCAGTGAGCCCCGACAGGGGGGCTACACCTTC; CDR3aa: CASSEPRQGGYTF
d_gene: -; j_gene: TRBJ1-2; v_gene: TRBV7-8; abundance: once; CDR3nt: TGTGCCAGCAGCCCCCGGGGGGTGTCTAACTATGGCTACACCTTC; CDR3aa: CASSPRGVSNYGYTF
d_gene: -; j_gene: TRBJ2-1; v_gene: TRBV19; abundance: -; CDR3nt: TGTGCCAGTAGTCCCACACTTAATGAGCAGTTCTTC; CDR3aa: CASSPTLNEQFF
d_gene: -; j_gene: TRBJ2-7; v_gene: TRBV21-1; abundance: -; CDR3nt: TGTGCCAGCAGCAAAGAGAAAGGACAGGCGGGATACCCCTACGAGCAGTACTTC; CDR3aa: CASSKEKGQAGYPYEQYF
d_gene: TRBD1; j_gene: TRBJ1-2; v_gene: TRBV4-3; abundance: few; CDR3nt: TGCGCCAGCAGCCCCCAGCACAGGGGATTCATGGGCTACACCTTC; CDR3aa: CASSPQHRGFMGYTF
d_gene: TRBD1; j_gene: TRBJ1-2; v_gene: TRBV28; abundance: -; CDR3nt: TGTGCCAGCAGCCCCGGGTGGACAGGGGGCTCTGTTTATGGAGGCTACACCTTC; CDR3aa: CASSPGWTGGSVYGGYTF
d_gene: -; j_gene: TRBJ1-2; v_gene: TRBV7-2; abundance: -; CDR3nt: TGTGCCAGCAGCATAAGACAGGTCTATGGCTACACCTTC; CDR3aa: CASSIRQVYGYTF
d_gene: TRBD1; j_gene: TRBJ1-6; v_gene: TRBV7-2; abundance: -; CDR3nt: TGTGCCAGCAGTCTCAAGACAGGGGGCAATTCACCCCTCCACTTT; CDR3aa: CASSLKTGGNSPLHF
d_gene: -; j_gene: TRBJ1-5; v_gene: TRBV16; abundance: -; CDR3nt: TGTGCCAGCAGCCAATCTGGGGGGGGATATCAGCCCCAGCATTTT; CDR3aa: CASSQSGGGYQPQHF
d_gene: TRBD1; j_gene: TRBJ2-2; v_gene: TRBV24-1; abundance: -; CDR3nt: TGTGCCACCAGTGACACGACAGGGATGGACACCGGGGAGCTGTTTTTT; CDR3aa: CATSDTTGMDTGELFF
d_gene: -; j_gene: TRBJ1-2; v_gene: TRBV7-8; abundance: -; CDR3nt: TGTGCCAGCAGCTTAATACGAACTTCTGGAGGCTACACCTTC; CDR3aa: CASSLIRTSGGYTF
d_gene: -; j_gene: TRBJ1-5; v_gene: TRBV6-1; abundance: -; CDR3nt: TGTGCCAGCAGTGAAGCGGCAGGTAGCAATCAGCCCCAGCATTTT; CDR3aa: CASSEAAGSNQPQHF
d_gene: -; j_gene: TRBJ2-7; v_gene: TRBV9; abundance: -; CDR3nt: TGTGCCAGCAGCGTAGGGGACGGGACCTACGAGCAGTACTTC; CDR3aa: CASSVGDGTYEQYF
d_gene: -; j_gene: TRBJ2-5; v_gene: TRBV7-2; abundance: -; CDR3nt: TGTGCCAGCAGCGGAACGACGACTTGGGAGACCCAGTACTTC; CDR3aa: CASSGTTTWETQYF
d_gene: TRBD1; j_gene: TRBJ1-5; v_gene: TRBV19; abundance: few; CDR3nt: TGTGCCAGTAAGGGGGCAGGTCAGCCCCAGCATTTT; CDR3aa: CASKGAGQPQHF
d_gene: TRBD1; j_gene: TRBJ1-2; v_gene: TRBV4-2; abundance: -; CDR3nt: TGTGCCAGCAGCCAAGGAAGGACAGGGGGCCCCAACTATGGCTACACCTTC; CDR3aa: CASSQGRTGGPNYGYTF
d_gene: -; j_gene: TRBJ1-1; v_gene: TRBV5-1; abundance: -; CDR3nt: TGCGCCAGCAGAGACACAGGGAGAAACACTGAAGCTTTCTTT; CDR3aa: CASRDTGRNTEAFF
d_gene: -; j_gene: TRBJ2-7; v_gene: TRBV7-9; abundance: -; CDR3nt: TGTGCCAGCAGCTCGAGGGGGGTCCTATCCTACGAGCAGTACTTC; CDR3aa: CASSSRGVLSYEQYF
d_gene: -; j_gene: TRBJ1-2; v_gene: TRBV19; abundance: -; CDR3nt: TGTGCCAGTAGTGAAGGCAGCTACTATGGCTACACCTTC; CDR3aa: CASSEGSYYGYTF
d_gene: -; j_gene: TRBJ1-2; v_gene: TRBV7-9; abundance: -; CDR3nt: TGTGCCAGCAGCTCTCCCGGGATTTTTGGCTACACCTTC; CDR3aa: CASSSPGIFGYTF
d_gene: -; j_gene: TRBJ2-1; v_gene: TRBV7-9; abundance: -; CDR3nt: TGTGCCAGCAGCCTCAGAGGGTCCTACAATGAGCAGTTCTTC; CDR3aa: CASSLRGSYNEQFF
d_gene: -; j_gene: TRBJ1-5; v_gene: TRBV25-1; abundance: -; CDR3nt: TGTGCCAGCAGTGACAGCGCAGGGTGGGGCAATCAGCCCCAGCATTTT; CDR3aa: CASSDSAGWGNQPQHF
d_gene: -; j_gene: TRBJ1-2; v_gene: TRBV19; abundance: -; CDR3nt: TGTGCCAGTAGCCCGATGCCCCCGATGACGCCGAACAAACGCTATGGCTACACCTTC; CDR3aa: CASSPMPPMTPNKRYGYTF
d_gene: -; j_gene: TRBJ2-6; v_gene: TRBV12-3/TRBV12-4; abundance: -; CDR3nt: TGTGCCAGCAGAACTTCTGGGGCCAACGTCCTGACTTTC; CDR3aa: CASRTSGANVLTF
d_gene: TRBD1; j_gene: TRBJ1-2; v_gene: TRBV27; abundance: -; CDR3nt: TGTGCCAGCAGATTTATACAGGGGGTCCCGAGAATAAGCGGCTACACCTTC; CDR3aa: CASRFIQGVPRISGYTF
d_gene: TRBD1; j_gene: TRBJ1-6; v_gene: TRBV30; abundance: -; CDR3nt: TGTGCCTGGGCGGGACAGGGGTTTTCACCCCTCCACTTT; CDR3aa: CAWAGQGFSPLHF
d_gene: -; j_gene: TRBJ1-1; v_gene: TRBV4-3; abundance: few; CDR3nt: TGCGCCAGCAGCCAAAGGCTGGTCACTGAAGCTTTCTTT; CDR3aa: CASSQRLVTEAFF
d_gene: TRBD2; j_gene: TRBJ2-7; v_gene: TRBV11-2; abundance: -; CDR3nt: TGTGCCAGCAGCTTAGGGATAGGAGCGGGAGACCCGAGCTCCTACGAGCAGTACTTC; CDR3aa: CASSLGIGAGDPSSYEQYF
d_gene: -; j_gene: TRBJ1-6; v_gene: TRBV2; abundance: once; CDR3nt: TGTGCCAGCAGCCGTATCTTAGGGCCCCTCCACTTT; CDR3aa: CASSRILGPLHF
d_gene: -; j_gene: TRBJ1-1; v_gene: TRBV7-2; abundance: -; CDR3nt: TGTGCCAGCAGCTCGCGGCGGGGATTCTTGGACACTGAAGCTTTCTTT; CDR3aa: CASSSRRGFLDTEAFF
d_gene: -; j_gene: TRBJ1-2; v_gene: TRBV27; abundance: -; CDR3nt: TGTGCCAGCAGTTTGAACAGGGTCTATGGCTACACCTTC; CDR3aa: CASSLNRVYGYTF
d_gene: TRBD2; j_gene: TRBJ2-7; v_gene: TRBV7-2; abundance: -; CDR3nt: TGTGCCAGCAGCTTAAGGGCTAGCGGGGGGTACTCCTACGAGCAGTACTTC; CDR3aa: CASSLRASGGYSYEQYF
d_gene: TRBD2; j_gene: TRBJ2-7; v_gene: TRBV7-9; abundance: once; CDR3nt: TGTGCCAGCAGTAAACTAGCGGGGGAGACCTACGAGCAGTACTTC; CDR3aa: CASSKLAGETYEQYF
d_gene: TRBD2; j_gene: TRBJ2-2; v_gene: TRBV9; abundance: -; CDR3nt: TGTGCCAGCAGGATCAATAGCGGGGGGCGAGACACCGGGGAGCTGTTTTTT; CDR3aa: CASRINSGGRDTGELFF
d_gene: -; j_gene: TRBJ2-7; v_gene: TRBV5-1; abundance: -; CDR3nt: TGCGCCAGCAGATCCGGTCCTTACGAGCAGTACTTC; CDR3aa: CASRSGPYEQYF
d_gene: -; j_gene: TRBJ1-3; v_gene: TRBV19; abundance: -; CDR3nt: TGTGCCAGTAGTATGGGACCGACAGCGAACACCATATATTTT; CDR3aa: CASSMGPTANTIYF
d_gene: TRBD1; j_gene: TRBJ1-5; v_gene: TRBV18; abundance: once; CDR3nt: TGTGCCAGCTCACCCCTACAGGGGATCAATCAGCCCCAGCATTTT; CDR3aa: CASSPLQGINQPQHF
d_gene: -; j_gene: TRBJ1-1; v_gene: TRBV6-5; abundance: once; CDR3nt: TGTGCCAGCAGTTACTCGTGGGGGGCCAGGGGCACTGAAGCTTTCTTT; CDR3aa: CASSYSWGARGTEAFF
d_gene: -; j_gene: TRBJ2-3; v_gene: TRBV24-1; abundance: once; CDR3nt: TGTGCCACCAGTGAGCGTGGGCAAGCTAGCACAGATACGCAGTATTTT; CDR3aa: CATSERGQASTDTQYF
d_gene: TRBD2; j_gene: TRBJ2-2; v_gene: TRBV5-4; abundance: -; CDR3nt: TGTGCCAGCAGCCCTCTTGCTAGCGGGGGGTCCGGGGAGCTGTTTTTT; CDR3aa: CASSPLASGGSGELFF
d_gene: -; j_gene: TRBJ2-7; v_gene: TRBV5-8; abundance: -; CDR3nt: TGTGCCAGCAGCTTGGAACAGGTCGAGCAGTACTTC; CDR3aa: CASSLEQVEQYF
d_gene: -; j_gene: TRBJ2-5; v_gene: TRBV3-1/TRBV3-2; abundance: -; CDR3nt: TGTGCCAGCAGCCAAGATGGAGAGACCCAGTACTTC; CDR3aa: CASSQDGETQYF
d_gene: -; j_gene: TRBJ1-5; v_gene: TRBV19; abundance: -; CDR3nt: TGTGCCAGTAGTCTTTCGGGGGGTACCCATCAGCCCCAGCATTTT; CDR3aa: CASSLSGGTHQPQHF
d_gene: -; j_gene: TRBJ2-2; v_gene: TRBV19; abundance: -; CDR3nt: TGTGCCACTGAGACACCGGGACTCCGAAACACCGGGGAGCTGTTTTTT; CDR3aa: CATETPGLRNTGELFF
d_gene: -; j_gene: TRBJ1-2; v_gene: TRBV21-1; abundance: -; CDR3nt: TGTGCCAGCAGCAAAACGCCGGAGAACGGAGGAAACTATGGCTACACCTTC; CDR3aa: CASSKTPENGGNYGYTF
d_gene: TRBD1; j_gene: TRBJ1-1; v_gene: TRBV2; abundance: -; CDR3nt: TGTGCCAGCAGTGAACGCGGACAGGGGGCCCGACTTCCTATGAACACTGAAGCTTTCTTT; CDR3aa: CASSERGQGARLPMNTEAFF